This entry is about one T cell receptor beta chain. This record belongs to a study of blood T cell repertoires in COVID-19. The length of the CDR3 is 16 residues. Looked up from germline, CDR1 is MNHEY and CDR2 is SVGEGT. Between the trimmed V and J ends, which lost 5 bases and 1 base, there was a span of 17 bases. This table comes from immunoSEQ multiplex PCR, and its TCRdb copy is limited to in-frame clones, with some not included. The sample has 150,000 or so clones; 80% are singletons. The source is a man between 60 and 70 years old with active or convalescent COVID-19. The genes are TRBV6-2 or TRBV6-3 and TRBJ1-1, with TRBD1 as a possible D gene (6 bases). Sequencing was carried out using peripheral blood. The CDR3 DNA sequence: TGTGCCAGCAGTCCATACCCCCCGGACAGGAACACTGAAGCTTTCTTT. This encodes CASSPYPPDRNTEAFF.